The rows below give T cell receptor beta chains drawn from one sample of a study of cytomegalovirus exposure and HLA in healthy donors. Sequencing was performed with immunoSEQ multiplex PCR; in TCRdb, only in-frame clones are kept and a portion is missing. This sample carries approximately 150,000 clones, around 79% of them seen once, and the ten largest clones take roughly 7.3%. The material sequenced was PBMCs. Every receptor here comes from a male donor in good health and CMV-seropositive. Both conserved end residues are part of each CDR3. The D gene is left open where the match is weak. Size tells how often a clone was seen (once, few, many) or the class of an expanded clone, and some rows leave it out.

size | D | J | V | DNA | CDR3
NA | NA | TRBJ1-6 | TRBV7-9 | TGTGCCAGCACCCTGCGGGCAGAGGGTTCACCCCTCCACTTT | CASTLRAEGSPLHF
NA | TRBD1 | TRBJ1-1 | TRBV2 | TGTGCCAGCAGTCGCCGGACAGGCCGGAACACTGAAGCTTTCTTT | CASSRRTGRNTEAFF
NA | TRBD2 | TRBJ2-3 | TRBV11-2 | TGTGCCAGCAGCTCTTGGACTAGCGTCACAGATACGCAGTATTTT | CASSSWTSVTDTQYF
NA | NA | TRBJ2-7 | TRBV5-6 | TGTGCCAGCAGCTTGGAGGGGGAGTACGAGCAGTACTTC | CASSLEGEYEQYF
NA | NA | TRBJ2-3 | TRBV6-1 | TGTGCCAGCAGTGAGACTAGTTTTGTTCGTATAGATACGCAGTATTTT | CASSETSFVRIDTQYF
NA | NA | TRBJ2-7 | TRBV4-3 | TGCGCCAGCAGCCAGTTTCCGGGGTCCACCTACGAGCAGTACTTC | CASSQFPGSTYEQYF
NA | NA | TRBJ1-1 | TRBV6-1 | TGTGCCAGCAGTGTCTCACAGATACCTTTCTTT | CASSVSQIPFF
NA | TRBD1 | TRBJ2-3 | TRBV10-3 | TGTGCCATCAGTTCCGGGACAGTTCGAGATACGCAGTATTTT | CAISSGTVRDTQYF
few | NA | TRBJ2-1 | TRBV27 | TGTGCCAGCAGTTTAAGCGGGCGGGAGCAGTTCTTC | CASSLSGREQFF
few | NA | TRBJ1-2 | TRBV18 | TGTGCCAGCTCCCCGGGACAAATAAATGGCTACACCTTC | CASSPGQINGYTF
NA | TRBD2 | TRBJ2-5 | TRBV5-4 | TGTGCCAGCAGCTCCCCAACTAGCGGCCAAGAGACCCAGTACTTC | CASSSPTSGQETQYF
NA | TRBD1 | TRBJ1-3 | TRBV2 | TGTGCCAGCAGAAAAACCGGGACAGGGATGGAAAACACCATATATTTT | CASRKTGTGMENTIYF
NA | NA | TRBJ1-2 | TRBV5-4 | TGTGCCAGCAGCTTGGGAGTGTCAGGGATTGGCTATGGCTACACCTTC | CASSLGVSGIGYGYTF
few | NA | TRBJ2-5 | TRBV21-1 | TGTGCCAGCAGCAAAGGAAGGGGACAGGAAGAGACCCAGTACTTC | CASSKGRGQEETQYF
NA | NA | TRBJ1-3 | TRBV7-2 | TGTGCCAGCAGTAAAGGGGGTGCGGGAAACACCATATATTTT | CASSKGGAGNTIYF
once | NA | TRBJ1-1 | TRBV18 | TGTGCCAGCTCACCCCGGACAGAAACTAACACTGAAGCTTTCTTT | CASSPRTETNTEAFF
NA | NA | TRBJ2-3 | TRBV27 | TGTGCCAGCAGCCTGAGTCCCTCGGGACTCCCAACTAGCACAGATACGCAGTATTTT | CASSLSPSGLPTSTDTQYF
NA | TRBD1 | TRBJ2-1 | TRBV9 | TGTGCCAGCAGCCCGGGTGGGACAGGGGGGGGAGGCTCCTACAATGAGCAGTTCTTC | CASSPGGTGGGGSYNEQFF
NA | TRBD1 | TRBJ2-4 | TRBV30 | TGTGCCTGTCAGCCCCGGGACAGGAACATTCAGTACTTC | CACQPRDRNIQYF
NA | NA | TRBJ2-7 | TRBV2 | TGTGCCAGCCTCGGCGAAGGGCTCGGGGACGAGCAGTACTTC | CASLGEGLGDEQYF
NA | NA | TRBJ2-6 | TRBV2 | TGTGCCAGCACCTGGGGGCAGTCCTCTGGGGCCAACGTCCTGACTTTC | CASTWGQSSGANVLTF
few | NA | TRBJ1-1 | TRBV13 | TGTGCCAGCAGCTTAGCCCTCACAGCCAACACTGAAGCTTTCTTT | CASSLALTANTEAFF
NA | TRBD1 | TRBJ1-2 | TRBV2 | TGTGCCAGCAGCGGGACAGGGGAGGACTATGGCTACACCTTC | CASSGTGEDYGYTF
few | NA | TRBJ1-6 | TRBV19 | TGTGCCAGTAGTATGGCGTTGGGGGCCGGGAATTCACCCCTCCACTTT | CASSMALGAGNSPLHF
NA | TRBD1 | TRBJ1-2 | TRBV6-5 | TGTGCCAGCAGTGAGGACAGGGTACGCTATGGCTACACCTTC | CASSEDRVRYGYTF
NA | NA | TRBJ1-5 | TRBV7-8 | TGTGCCAGCAGCTTTCGCCCCAGGGATATGGGCAATCAGCCCCAGCATTTT | CASSFRPRDMGNQPQHF
NA | TRBD2 | TRBJ2-3 | TRBV11-2 | TGTGCCAGCAGCCCCGCCCGGTGGCGGGGGGGCAATAGCACAGATACGCAGTATTTT | CASSPARWRGGNSTDTQYF
NA | NA | TRBJ1-1 | TRBV5-1 | TGCGCCTCAAAACGACAGCCGATAGACACTGAAGCTTTCTTT | CASKRQPIDTEAFF